The 2 T cell receptor beta chains in this list originate from one sample, sequenced in a study of CD8+ T cells in alopecia areata (dated by TCRdb to between 2018 and 2020). Library method: the immunoSEQ multiplex PCR assay. To provide template for TCR sequencing, every sample had RNA extracted and reverse transcribed into cDNA. What TCRdb holds here is the immuneACCESS table cut down to in-frame rearrangements. Part of the clones is not present; checked against another copy, under half of the missing clones reflect an unresolved V gene, and the others are unexplained. The sample records more than 95,000 clones, more than 35% of which are singletons. Jointly, the top ten make up 1.3% of the sample. Sequencing was done on a sample of CD4+ T cells sorted from blood. The receptors stem from a human donor with alopecia areata.

This clone appeared a single time. The chain couples TRBV5-1 to TRBJ1-1, with TRBD1 matching 9 bases. The CDR3 runs to 14 residues. The trim removed 1 base at V and 3 bases at J, leaving 1 base unmatched. Looked up from germline, CDR1 is SGHRS and CDR2 is YFSETQ. CDR3 DNA: TGCGCCAGCAGCTTGCGGGACAGGGACACTGAAGCTTTCTTT. Translated, it gives CASSLRDRDTEAFF.

The genes are TRBV27 and TRBJ2-5, with TRBD2 matching over 7 bases. V was pared by 8 bases and J by 1 base, with 4 bases of the junction left unmatched. CDR3 size: 13 residues. Germline lookup yields CDR1 MNHEY and CDR2 SMNVEV (reference sequence). CDR3 nucleotide sequence: TGTGCCAGCGTGCGGGAGCTCCAAGAGACCCAGTACTTC. Its translation: CASVRELQETQYF.